This T cell receptor beta chain is drawn from a study of T cells in Graves' hyperthyroidism and ophthalmopathy. TCR beta CDR3 sequences were amplified from RNA transcripts. When the TCR CDR3 underwent first-round RT-PCR, the HTBI primer set was used. In TCRdb, the multiplex PCR reads were re-called with MiXCR into one record per CDR3 protein. Of around 300,000 distinct CDR3 sequences listed, 12% to 15% are singletons. Whole-study results and caveats: Progression to ophthalmopathy was predicted a median of 6.5 months early.

J was trimmed by 2 bases and V by 4 bases; bases with no gene match: 3. CDR1 SGHVS and CDR2 FQNEAQ come from the germline V gene. This CDR3 region has 14 residues. The table lists this clonotype with many counts. What it binds is unknown. V usage is TRBV7-8 and J usage is TRBJ2-3; TRBD1 matches 7 bases. Specimen: blood. The clonotype originates from a woman between 40 and 55 years old with Graves' hyperthyroidism. In DNA form, the CDR3 reads TGTGCCAGCAGCTGGGGACAGTCCACAGATACGCAGTATTTT. This gives the protein CASSWGQSTDTQYF.